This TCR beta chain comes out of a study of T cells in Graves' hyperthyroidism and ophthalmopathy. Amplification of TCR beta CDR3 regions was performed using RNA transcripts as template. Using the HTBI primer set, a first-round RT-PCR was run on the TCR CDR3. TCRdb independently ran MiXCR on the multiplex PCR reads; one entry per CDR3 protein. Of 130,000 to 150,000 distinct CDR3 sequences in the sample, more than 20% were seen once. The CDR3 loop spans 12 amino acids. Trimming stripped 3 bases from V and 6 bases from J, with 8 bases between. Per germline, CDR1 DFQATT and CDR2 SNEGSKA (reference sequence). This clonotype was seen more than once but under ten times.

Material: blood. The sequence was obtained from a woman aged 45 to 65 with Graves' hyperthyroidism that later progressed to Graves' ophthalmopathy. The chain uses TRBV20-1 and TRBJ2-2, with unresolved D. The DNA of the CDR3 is TGCAGTGCTAGTTTGGTCTCCGGGGAGCTGTTTTTT. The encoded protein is CSASLVSGELFF.